Described below is a single T cell receptor (beta chain) sequence and its context. Its antigen remains unknown. Clones were sequenced by immunoSEQ multiplex PCR, and TCRdb holds only the in-frame ones, with some missing. Altogether 450,000 to 700,000 clones are present, roughly 95% being singletons, with the ten largest covering approximately 0.1%. The CDR3 length is 15 residues. V trimming: 4 bases; J trimming: 6 bases; junction bases outside the gene matches: 5. Germline V gene lookup returns CDR1 LNHDA and CDR2 SQIVND (reference sequence). The data were obtained in a study of shared clonotypes between healthy human individuals. Study observations and caveats: Naive CD4 clonotypes overlapped across a handful of donors at roughly 4.5%.

Naive-designated CD8 cells lacked CD45RO, were positively enriched for CCR7, and omitted terminally differentiated effector memory CD45RA+ cells. The rearrangement uses TRBV19 and TRBJ2-1; 11 bases map to TRBD1. The sample consisted of naive CD8+ T cells sorted from blood. The TCR originated in a woman aged 25 to 45 in good health. The CDR3: CASSNPGQGVNEQFF. CDR3 in DNA: TGTGCCAGTAGTAATCCGGGACAGGGGGTCAATGAGCAGTTCTTC.